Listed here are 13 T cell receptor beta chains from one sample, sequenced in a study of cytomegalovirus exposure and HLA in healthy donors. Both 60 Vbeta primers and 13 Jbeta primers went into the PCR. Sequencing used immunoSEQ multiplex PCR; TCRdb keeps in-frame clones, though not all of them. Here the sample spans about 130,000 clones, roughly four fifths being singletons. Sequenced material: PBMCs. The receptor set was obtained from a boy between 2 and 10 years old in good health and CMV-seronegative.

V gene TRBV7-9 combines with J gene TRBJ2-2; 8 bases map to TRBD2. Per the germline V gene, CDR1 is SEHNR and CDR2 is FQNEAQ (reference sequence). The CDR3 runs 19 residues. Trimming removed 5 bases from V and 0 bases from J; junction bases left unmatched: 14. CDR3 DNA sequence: TGTGCCAGCAGCCCGAGGGCGGGGGGTACCCTCCCGAACACCGGGGAGCTGTTTTTT. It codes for CASSPRAGGTLPNTGELFF.

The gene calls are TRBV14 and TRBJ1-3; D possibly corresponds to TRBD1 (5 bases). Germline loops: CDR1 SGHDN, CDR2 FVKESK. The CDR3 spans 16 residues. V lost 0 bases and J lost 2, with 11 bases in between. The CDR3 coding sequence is TGTGCCAGCAGCCAAGATCTTGTAGGGGCTGGAAACACCATATATTTT. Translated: CASSQDLVGAGNTIYF.

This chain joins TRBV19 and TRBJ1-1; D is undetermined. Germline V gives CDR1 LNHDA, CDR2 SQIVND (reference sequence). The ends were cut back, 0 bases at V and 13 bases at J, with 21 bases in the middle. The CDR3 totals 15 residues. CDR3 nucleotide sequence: TGTGCCAGTAGTATAGATCTACCGGGAGGGCAGGAGGATTTCTTT. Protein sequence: CASSIDLPGGQEDFF. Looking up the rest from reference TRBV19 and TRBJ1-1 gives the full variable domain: DGGITQSPKYLFRKEGQNVTLSCEQNLNHDAMYWYRQDPGQGLRLIYYSQIVNDFQKGDIAEGYSVSREKKESFPLTVTSAQKNPTAFYLCASSIDLPGGQEDFFGQGTRLTVV.

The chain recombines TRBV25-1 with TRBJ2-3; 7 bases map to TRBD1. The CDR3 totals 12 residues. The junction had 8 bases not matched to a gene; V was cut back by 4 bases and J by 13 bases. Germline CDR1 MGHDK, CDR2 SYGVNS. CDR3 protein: CASSVQGREKYF. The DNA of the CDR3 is TGTGCCAGCAGTGTACAGGGGAGAGAAAAGTATTTT. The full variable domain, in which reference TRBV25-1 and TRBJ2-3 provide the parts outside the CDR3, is EADIYQTPRYLVIGTGKKITLECSQTMGHDKMYWYQQDPGMELHLIHYSYGVNSTEKGDLSSESTVSRIRTEHFPLTLESARPSHTSQYLCASSVQGREKYFGPGTRLTVL.

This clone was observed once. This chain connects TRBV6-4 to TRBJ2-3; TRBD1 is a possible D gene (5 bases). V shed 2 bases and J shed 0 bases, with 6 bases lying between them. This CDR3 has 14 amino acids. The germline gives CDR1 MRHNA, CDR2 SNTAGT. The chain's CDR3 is CASSDGASTDTQYF. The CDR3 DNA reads TGTGCCAGCAGTGACGGGGCTAGCACAGATACGCAGTATTTT.

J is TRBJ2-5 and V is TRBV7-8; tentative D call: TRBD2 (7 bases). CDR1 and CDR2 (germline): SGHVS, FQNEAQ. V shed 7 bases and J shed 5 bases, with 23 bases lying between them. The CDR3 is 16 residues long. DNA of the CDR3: TGTGCCAGCAACGAGGGATTCGGGGGGCGTTTGGAGACCCAGTACTTC. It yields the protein CASNEGFGGRLETQYF.

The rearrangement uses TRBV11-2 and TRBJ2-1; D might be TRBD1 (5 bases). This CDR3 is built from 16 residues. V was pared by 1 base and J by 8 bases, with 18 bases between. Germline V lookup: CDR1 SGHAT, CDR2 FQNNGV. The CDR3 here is CASSLGLAGPLYEQFF. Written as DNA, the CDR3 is TGTGCCAGCAGCTTAGGTTTAGCAGGGCCCCTTTATGAGCAGTTCTTC.

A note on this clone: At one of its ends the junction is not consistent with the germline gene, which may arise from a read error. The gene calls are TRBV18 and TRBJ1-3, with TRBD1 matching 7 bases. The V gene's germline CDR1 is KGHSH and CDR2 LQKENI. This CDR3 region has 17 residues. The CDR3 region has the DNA TGTGCCAGCTCACCACGGACAGGCCTGAGCTCTGGAAACACCACATATTTT. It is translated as CASSPRTGLSSGNTTYF. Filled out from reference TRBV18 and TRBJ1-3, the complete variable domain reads NAGVMQNPRHLVRRRGQEARLRCSPMKGHSHVYWYRQLPEEGLKFMVYLQKENIIDESGMPKERFSAEFPKEGPSILRIQQVVRGDSAAYFCASSPRTGLSSGNTTYFGEGSWLTVV.

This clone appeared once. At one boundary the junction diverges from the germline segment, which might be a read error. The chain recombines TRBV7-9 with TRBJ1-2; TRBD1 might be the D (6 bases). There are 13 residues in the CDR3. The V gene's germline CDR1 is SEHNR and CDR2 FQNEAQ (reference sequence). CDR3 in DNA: TGTTCCAGCAGCTTACCACAGGGAGGGGGCTACACCTTC. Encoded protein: CSSSLPQGGGYTF. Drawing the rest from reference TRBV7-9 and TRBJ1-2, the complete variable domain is DTGVSQNPRHKITKRGQNVTFRCDPISEHNRLYWYRQTLGQGPEFLTYFQNEAQLEKSRLLSDRFSAERPKGSFSTLEIQRTEQGDSAMYLCSSSLPQGGGYTFGSGTRLTVV.

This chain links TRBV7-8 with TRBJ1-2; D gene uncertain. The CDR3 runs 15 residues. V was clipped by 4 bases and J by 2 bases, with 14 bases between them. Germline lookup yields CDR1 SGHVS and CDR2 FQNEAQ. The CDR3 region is CASSYGSTSNYGYTF. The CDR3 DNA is TGTGCCAGCAGCTATGGGTCGACTAGCAACTATGGCTACACCTTC.

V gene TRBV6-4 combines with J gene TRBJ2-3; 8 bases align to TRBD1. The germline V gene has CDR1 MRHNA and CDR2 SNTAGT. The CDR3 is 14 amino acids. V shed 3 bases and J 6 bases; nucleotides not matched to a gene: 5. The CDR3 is CASSERQGMDTQYF. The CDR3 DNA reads TGTGCCAGCAGTGAGAGACAGGGGATGGATACGCAGTATTTT.

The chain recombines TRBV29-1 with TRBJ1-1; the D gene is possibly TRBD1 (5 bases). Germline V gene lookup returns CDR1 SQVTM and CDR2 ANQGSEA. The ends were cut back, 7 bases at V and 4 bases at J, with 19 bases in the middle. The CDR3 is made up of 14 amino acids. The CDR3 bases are TGCAGCGCAACCGGACGGACGGGGGGCACTGAAGCTTTCTTT. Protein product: CSATGRTGGTEAFF.

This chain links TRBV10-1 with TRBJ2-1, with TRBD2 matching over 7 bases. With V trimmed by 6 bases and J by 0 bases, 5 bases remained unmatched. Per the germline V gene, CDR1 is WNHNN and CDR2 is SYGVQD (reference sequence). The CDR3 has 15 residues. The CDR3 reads CASSGGRISYNEQFF. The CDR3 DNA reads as TGCGCCAGCAGCGGCGGGAGAATCTCCTACAATGAGCAGTTCTTC.